This TCR beta chain comes out of a study of CXCR3-negative and CXCR3-positive naive CD8 T cells. Germline V gene sequence: CDR1 MNHEY, CDR2 SVGAGI. This CDR3 spans 15 amino acids. Cells classed as naive CD8+ T cells were CD45RO-CCR7+CD27+CD95-. Preparation of TRB cDNA libraries relied on 5' RACE carrying UMI labels. TCRdb derives one entry per CDR3 protein from the 5' RACE reads, leaving out DNA. The sample holds some 49,000 distinct CDR3 sequences. The V and J genes are TRBV6-5 and TRBJ2-7. The origin of this receptor is a human donor in good health. Some clones in this sample may be carry-over from other donors' samples. The sequenced material came from naive CXCR3- CD8+ T cells from blood. Documented subset: CD45RO-CCR7+CD27+CD95- naive CD8+ T cells lacking CXCR3 (TNR3-). This CDR3 is CASSYSTWGSYEQYF.